This TCR beta chain stems from a study of T cell repertoires in cytomegalovirus infection. Study details: TCR beta signatures that were public indicated CMV infection and matching HLA type.

With regard to this clonotype: Antigen: not known.

General study results and limits: What dominated the ex vivo response were HLA-C-restricted CMV-specific TCR beta clonotypes. Individuals carrying CMV plus the relevant HLA were identified by cumulative frequency of public TCR beta families.

Trimming cost V 0 bases and J 0 bases, with 11 bases left between them. There are 16 residues in the CDR3. Germline V gene data show CDR1 as ENHRY and CDR2 as SYGVKD. TCRdb recomputed calls from the reads with MiXCR, one row per CDR3 protein. The sample shows hundreds of thousands of distinct CDR3 sequences, 15% to 20% of them seen only once. This sequence originates from a human donor in good health (CMV status not recorded). Some clones in this sample may be carry-over from other donors' samples. The sample comprised PBMCs. V usage is TRBV10-3 and J usage is TRBJ2-5; possible D gene TRBD1, 6 bases. CDR3 residues: CAISESVWDNQETQYF. CDR3 coding DNA: TGTGCCATCAGTGAGTCGGTCTGGGACAACCAAGAGACCCAGTACTTC.